Following are 10 T cell receptor beta chains from one sample sequenced in a study of CD8 T cells in Susac syndrome. Reverse transcription of about 0.45 to 1 ug RNA was carried out with random hexamers. A single record per CDR3 protein comes from TCRdb applying MiXCR to the immunoSEQ multiplex PCR reads. This sample has 110,000 to 150,000 distinct CDR3 sequences, with approximately 96% found just once. Material for sequencing was CD4+ T cells from PBMCs. The receptors come from a human donor with Susac syndrome.

The chain couples TRBV15 to TRBJ2-3; a weak D match, TRBD2 (5 bases). Germline V gives CDR1 LNHNV, CDR2 YYDKDF (reference sequence). V was trimmed by 5 bases and J by 8 bases, leaving 11 bases between them. The CDR3 runs 12 residues. CDR3: CATSQEVGTQYF. CDR3 coding DNA: TGTGCCACCAGCCAGGAGGTTGGTACGCAGTATTTT.

This CDR3 reads CATSRGGTSGIGNEQFF. In DNA, the CDR3 is TGTGCCACCAGCAGAGGAGGGACTAGCGGGATTGGAAATGAGCAGTTCTTC. This chain links TRBV15 with TRBJ2-1; the match to TRBD2 covers 13 bases. Trimming took 1 base from V and 7 from J; bases not matched to a gene: 7. The V gene's germline CDR1 is LNHNV and CDR2 YYDKDF (reference sequence). CDR3 length: 17 amino acids.

This sequence joins TRBV15 and TRBJ1-1; D gene ambiguous. The CDR3 loop spans 11 amino acids. CDR1 is LNHNV, CDR2 YYDKDF, per germline (reference sequence). Trimming cost V 6 bases and J 7 bases, with 9 bases left between them. The CDR3 coding sequence is TGTGCCACCAGGTCCTTAGTTGAAGCTTTCTTT. Encoded protein: CATRSLVEAFF.

The chain has TRBV29-1 and TRBJ2-1, with a weak D call TRBD1 (6 bases). This CDR3 is built from 14 residues. V dropped 6 bases and J dropped 0 bases, with 12 bases sitting between them. Germline V CDR1 and CDR2: SQVTM, ANQGSEA. DNA of the CDR3: TGCAGCGTAACGACAGGTAGCTCCTACAATGAGCAGTTCTTC. This gives the protein CSVTTGSSYNEQFF.

The rearrangement links TRBV3-1 to TRBJ1-5; tentative D call: TRBD1 (6 bases). V was pared by 5 bases and J by 4 bases, with 6 bases between. The germline CDR1 and CDR2 sequences are LGHDT and YNNKEL (reference sequence). The CDR3 sequence is 12 residues long. The CDR3 nucleotides are TGTGCCAGCAGCGACAGGAATCAGCCCCAGCATTTT. It translates to CASSDRNQPQHF.

The chain couples TRBV7-6 to TRBJ2-5; the match to TRBD2 covers 12 bases. The J segment lost 3 bases and the V segment lost 5 bases, leaving 4 bases of the junction unmatched. The length of the CDR3 is 15 residues. CDR1 SGHVS and CDR2 FNYEAQ come from the germline V gene. The CDR3 DNA reads TGTGCCAGCAGCCAGACTAGCGGGGGTAAAGAGACCCAGTACTTC. Translating it yields CASSQTSGGKETQYF.

The CDR3, as DNA: TGTGCCAGCAAACAGGAGCCCTATGGCTACACCTTC. It codes for CASKQEPYGYTF. This chain links TRBV28 with TRBJ1-2; the D gene is possibly TRBD1 (5 bases). Germline values: CDR1 MDHEN, CDR2 SYDVKM. The length of the CDR3 is 12 residues. V shed 7 bases and J shed 4 bases, with 10 bases lying between them.

The chain joins TRBV4-1 to TRBJ1-2, with TRBD1 as a possible D gene (6 bases). The CDR3 length is 14 residues. Germline V gives CDR1 MGHRA, CDR2 YSYEKL. V lost 4 bases and J 6 bases, leaving 15 bases between the germline ends. CDR3 residues: CASSPGQRSNGYTF. In DNA, the CDR3 is TGCGCCAGCAGCCCCGGACAGCGTTCTAATGGCTACACCTTC.

For this clonotype: The junction does not match germline at one end; this may be a read error. The rearrangement links TRBV4-2 to TRBJ2-3; D may be TRBD1 or TRBD2 (5 bases each). In germline, CDR1 is LGHNA, CDR2 YNFKEQ. The CDR3 has 15 amino acids. The CDR3 here is CASRQGTADWHTQYF. Written as DNA, the CDR3 is TGTGCCAGCAGACAAGGGACCGCCGACTGGCACACGCAGTATTTT.

The chain carries TRBV27 and TRBJ1-2; D perhaps matches TRBD1 (6 bases). This CDR3 has 18 amino acids. Germline V gene lookup returns CDR1 MNHEY and CDR2 SMNVEV (reference sequence). The germline V and J ends were trimmed by 2 bases and 2 bases, with 21 bases remaining between them. This CDR3 reads CASSLKGPHRAQNYGYTF. The CDR3 DNA sequence: TGTGCCAGCAGTTTAAAGGGCCCCCACAGGGCACAAAACTATGGCTACACCTTC.